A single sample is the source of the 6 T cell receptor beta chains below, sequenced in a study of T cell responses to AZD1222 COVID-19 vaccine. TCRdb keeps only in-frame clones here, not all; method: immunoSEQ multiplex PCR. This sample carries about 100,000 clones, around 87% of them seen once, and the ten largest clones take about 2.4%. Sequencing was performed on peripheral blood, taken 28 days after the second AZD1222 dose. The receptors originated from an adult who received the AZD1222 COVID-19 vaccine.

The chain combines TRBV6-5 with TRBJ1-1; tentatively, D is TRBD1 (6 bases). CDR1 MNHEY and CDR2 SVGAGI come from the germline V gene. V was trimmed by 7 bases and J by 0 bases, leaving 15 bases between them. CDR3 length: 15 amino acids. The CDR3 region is CASTKTGFMNTEAFF. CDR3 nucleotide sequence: TGTGCCAGCACCAAAACAGGGTTTATGAACACTGAAGCTTTCTTT.

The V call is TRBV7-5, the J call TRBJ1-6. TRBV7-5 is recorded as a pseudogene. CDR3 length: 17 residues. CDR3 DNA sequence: TGTGCCAGAAGCTCCCAAGAGGGCCCAGGCGATAATTCACCCCTCCACTTT. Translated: CARSSQEGPGDNSPLHF.

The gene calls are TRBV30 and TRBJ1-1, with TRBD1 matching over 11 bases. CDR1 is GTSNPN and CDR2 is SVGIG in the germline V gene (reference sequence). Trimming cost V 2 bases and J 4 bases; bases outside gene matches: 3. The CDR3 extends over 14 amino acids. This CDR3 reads CAWSFGTGGTEAFF. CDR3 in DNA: TGTGCCTGGAGTTTCGGGACAGGGGGCACTGAAGCTTTCTTT.

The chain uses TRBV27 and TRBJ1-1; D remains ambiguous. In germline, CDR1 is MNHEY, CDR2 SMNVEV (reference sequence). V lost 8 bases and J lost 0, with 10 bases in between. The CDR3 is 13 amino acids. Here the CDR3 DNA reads TGTGCCAGCGCCGTGACTGTGAACACTGAAGCTTTCTTT. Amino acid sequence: CASAVTVNTEAFF.

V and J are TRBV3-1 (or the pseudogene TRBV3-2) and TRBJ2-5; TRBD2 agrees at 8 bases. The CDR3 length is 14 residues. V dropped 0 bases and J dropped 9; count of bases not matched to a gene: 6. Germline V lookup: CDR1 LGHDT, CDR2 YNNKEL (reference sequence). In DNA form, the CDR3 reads TGTGCCAGCAGCCAAGAAGGGTATAGCGGGGCCCAGTACTTC. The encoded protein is CASSQEGYSGAQYF.

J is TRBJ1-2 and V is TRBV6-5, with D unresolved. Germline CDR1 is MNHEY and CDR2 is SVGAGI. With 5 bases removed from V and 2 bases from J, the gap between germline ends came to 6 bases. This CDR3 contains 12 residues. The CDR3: CASSTGNYGYTF. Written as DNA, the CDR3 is TGTGCCAGCAGTACCGGGAACTATGGCTACACCTTC.